One and the same sample provided the 2 T cell receptor beta chains below, sequenced in a study of regulatory T cells in long-lasting Graves disease. iRepertoire HTBI primers and Arm-PCR of CDR3 regions built TCR beta libraries. TCRdb re-analysed the multiplex PCR reads in MiXCR, keeping a single row per CDR3 protein. The table records hundreds of thousands of distinct CDR3 sequences, around 17% of them present only once. This sample's time point: newly diagnosed GD, antithyroid drugs for less than 3 months. TCR sequences were obtained from RNA taken from PBMCs. This sample also appeared in a second study, on T cells in Graves' hyperthyroidism and ophthalmopathy.

This specimen consisted of peripheral blood mononuclear cells (PBMCs), obtained at new diagnosis, from a patient treated with antithyroid drugs. The origin of the receptors is a woman aged 25 to 45 with Graves disease.

The rearrangement uses TRBV3-1 and TRBJ1-4, with D uncertain. The germline V gene has CDR1 LGHDT and CDR2 YNNKEL (reference sequence). The CDR3 runs to 13 residues. Trimming cost V 2 bases and J 7 bases, with 8 bases left between them. This CDR3 reads CASSQLGGEKLFF. CDR3 sequence (DNA): TGTGCCAGCAGCCAACTTGGAGGTGAAAAACTGTTTTTT.

This clonotype showed up just once. The rearrangement uses TRBV6-1 and TRBJ2-2; TRBD2 matches 9 bases. Per germline, CDR1 MNHNS and CDR2 SASEGT. CDR3 length: 16 residues. Germline trimming cut 8 bases from V and 0 bases from J; bases unmatched to any gene: 7. The CDR3 region has the DNA TGTGCCAGCGGCCTGGGACTAGCTGCGAACACCGGGGAGCTGTTTTTT. This gives the protein CASGLGLAANTGELFF.